The 27 T cell receptor beta chains given below trace back to one sample, sequenced in a study of T cell changes during pregnancy in multiple sclerosis. The table came from immunoSEQ multiplex PCR; TCRdb's copy has only in-frame clones and leaves some out. Seen here are about 60,000 clones, about 91% observed once, and the top ten hold 0.2%. The sample in question was CD4+ T cells from peripheral blood mononuclear cells, obtained in the second trimester of pregnancy. Receptors were obtained from a female donor with multiple sclerosis, enrolled in a pregnancy study.

The V and J genes are TRBV25-1 and TRBJ1-4, with a possible D match to TRBD1 (6 bases). The CDR3 spans 13 residues. The germline V gene has CDR1 MGHDK and CDR2 SYGVNS. V was shortened by 8 bases and J by 4 bases, with 11 bases between the two germline ends. Here the CDR3 DNA reads TGTGCCAGCGGGGGCTGGGGTAATGAAAAACTGTTTTTT. Its translation is CASGGWGNEKLFF.

In this sample, this clone turned up a few times. The V gene is TRBV7-9, the J gene TRBJ1-6, with D unclear. V lost 4 bases and J lost 10, with 17 bases in between. CDR3 size: 15 residues. Germline V gene data show CDR1 as SEHNR and CDR2 as FQNEAQ (reference sequence). The CDR3 region is CASSSTFTGRSPLHF. In nucleotides, the CDR3 is TGTGCCAGCAGCTCGACCTTCACGGGGAGATCACCCCTCCACTTT.

The J gene is TRBJ1-2, the V gene TRBV19, with D hard to call. Germline values: CDR1 LNHDA, CDR2 SQIVND (reference sequence). This CDR3 contains 15 residues. V lost 8 bases and J lost 6, with 22 bases in between. CDR3 nucleotide sequence: TGTGCCAGTTCTCCCCTGGCGGAGGGTGTCAATGGCTACACCTTC. Amino acid sequence: CASSPLAEGVNGYTF.

This chain links TRBV9 with TRBJ1-2; D might be TRBD1 (6 bases). V was trimmed by 4 bases and J by 8 bases, leaving 21 bases between them. In germline, CDR1 is SGDLS, CDR2 YYNGEE. The CDR3 runs 15 residues. CDR3: CASSFGQSSFGGYTF. CDR3 coding DNA: TGTGCCAGCAGCTTCGGACAGTCATCATTCGGAGGCTACACCTTC.

The chain couples TRBV6-5 to TRBJ2-5; TRBD2 matches 8 bases. The CDR3 has 16 amino acids. The ends lost 0 bases at V and 4 bases at J; junction bases unmatched: 7. Germline V gene lookup returns CDR1 MNHEY and CDR2 SVGAGI. The CDR3 spells CASSYSTGGGRETQYF. The CDR3 DNA reads as TGTGCCAGCAGTTACTCCACGGGGGGGGGAAGAGAGACCCAGTACTTC.

Here the CDR3 reads CASSIDYDREQFF. The CDR3 nucleotides are TGTGCCAGTAGTATCGACTATGATAGGGAGCAGTTCTTC. The chain has TRBV19 and TRBJ2-1, with D possibly matching TRBD2 (5 bases). Germline V gene sequence: CDR1 LNHDA, CDR2 SQIVND (reference sequence). The CDR3 covers 13 residues. Trimming cost V 3 bases and J 10 bases, with 13 bases left between them.

The chain couples TRBV19 to TRBJ2-1; TRBD2 aligns across 13 bases. The CDR3 runs 18 residues. The trim removed 7 bases at V and 1 base at J, leaving 10 bases unmatched. The germline V gene has CDR1 LNHDA and CDR2 SQIVND (reference sequence). The CDR3 reads CASTRTSGRAGSYNEQFF. CDR3 nucleotides: TGTGCCAGTACCCGCACTAGCGGGAGGGCCGGGTCCTACAATGAGCAGTTCTTC.

V is TRBV27 and J is TRBJ2-1; tentative D call: TRBD1 (7 bases). Germline lookup yields CDR1 MNHEY and CDR2 SMNVEV (reference sequence). The germline V and J ends were trimmed by 3 bases and 5 bases, with 14 bases remaining between them. CDR3 length: 15 residues. In DNA, the CDR3 is TGTGCCAGCAGTTTCCTCGCCAGGGGGGACAATGAGCAGTTCTTC. This sequence encodes CASSFLARGDNEQFF.

This clone was seen a single time. The rearrangement joins TRBV19 to TRBJ2-7; D is unresolved. The germline V gene has CDR1 LNHDA and CDR2 SQIVND (reference sequence). The CDR3 length is 13 residues. V shed 0 bases and J shed 7 bases, with 10 bases lying between them. CDR3 sequence: CASSIDLRREQYF. The CDR3 nucleotides read TGTGCCAGTAGTATAGATTTGAGGCGGGAGCAGTACTTC. Together with reference TRBV19 and TRBJ2-7, the CDR3 gives the full variable domain: DGGITQSPKYLFRKEGQNVTLSCEQNLNHDAMYWYRQDPGQGLRLIYYSQIVNDFQKGDIAEGYSVSREKKESFPLTVTSAQKNPTAFYLCASSIDLRREQYFGPGTRLTVT.

This chain joins TRBV9 and TRBJ1-6; no clear D. Germline-derived CDR1 and CDR2 are SGDLS and YYNGEE. V lost 0 bases and J lost 9, with 7 bases in between. The CDR3 is 13 amino acids. This chain's CDR3 is CASSVGASSPLHF. CDR3 bases: TGTGCCAGCAGCGTAGGTGCGTCTTCACCCCTCCACTTT.

The V call is TRBV19, the J call TRBJ1-4; 8 bases align to TRBD1. The CDR3 spans 13 residues. Germline CDR1 LNHDA, CDR2 SQIVND (reference sequence). Losses at the gene ends were 3 bases for V and 8 bases for J; bases not matched to a gene: 2. CDR3 loop: CASSMDREEKLFF. CDR3 bases: TGTGCCAGTAGTATGGACAGGGAAGAAAAACTGTTTTTT.

V gene TRBV30 combines with J gene TRBJ2-7; D is perhaps TRBD1 (5 bases). This CDR3 contains 15 residues. From germline, CDR1 is GTSNPN and CDR2 SVGIG (reference sequence). Trimming removed 0 bases at V and 5 bases at J, with 17 bases between. The CDR3 region has the DNA TGTGCCTGGAGTGTAGTTCTGGGGCAGGGCAACGAGCAGTACTTC. It specifies CAWSVVLGQGNEQYF. Full variable domain (missing parts from reference TRBV30 and TRBJ2-7): SQTIHQWPATLVQPVGSPLSLECTVEGTSNPNLYWYRQAAGRGLQLLFYSVGIGQISSEVPQNLSASRPQDRQFILSSKKLLLSDSGFYLCAWSVVLGQGNEQYFGPGTRLTVT.

The chain's CDR3 is CASSLAGLSGNEKLFF. Here the CDR3 DNA reads TGTGCCAGCAGCTTAGCGGGTTTGTCGGGTAATGAAAAACTGTTTTTT. V is TRBV7-8 and J is TRBJ1-4; D is uncertain. The CDR3 extends over 16 amino acids. Trimming took 0 bases from V and 4 from J, leaving 12 bases between them. Germline-derived CDR1 and CDR2 are SGHVS and FQNEAQ.

This clone was recorded once. The chain carries TRBV5-1 and TRBJ2-3, with 13 nucleotides matching TRBD2. This CDR3 has 19 amino acids. In germline, CDR1 is SGHRS, CDR2 YFSETQ. The V gene end was trimmed by 0 bases and the J gene end by 2 bases; junction bases not matched to a gene: 9. The CDR3 coding sequence is TGCGCCAGCAGCTTGGGACTAGCGGGAGGTTCCTTCATCACAGATACGCAGTATTTT. This translates into CASSLGLAGGSFITDTQYF. The entire variable domain, with the rest obtained from reference TRBV5-1 and TRBJ2-3, is as follows: KAGVTQTPRYLIKTRGQQVTLSCSPISGHRSVSWYQQTPGQGLQFLFEYFSETQRNKGNFPGRFSGRQFSNSRSEMNVSTLELGDSALYLCASSLGLAGGSFITDTQYFGPGTRLTVL.

The chain employs TRBV28 and TRBJ2-3; D is unresolved. V shed 7 bases and J shed 2 bases, with 7 bases lying between them. The CDR3 runs 12 residues. Germline V gives CDR1 MDHEN, CDR2 SYDVKM. The CDR3: CASTGPTDTQYF. The CDR3 region has the DNA TGTGCCAGCACAGGTCCCACAGATACGCAGTATTTT.

The V and J genes are TRBV18 and TRBJ2-5, with D possibly matching TRBD2 (5 bases). Germline assignment: CDR1 KGHSH and CDR2 LQKENI. V lost 4 bases, J lost 4 bases, and 7 bases lay in between. The CDR3 loop spans 12 amino acids. The CDR3 here is CASSRSGETQYF. CDR3 coding DNA: TGTGCCAGCTCACGAAGCGGAGAGACCCAGTACTTC.

This clone showed up just once. The chain couples TRBV30 to TRBJ1-4, with 7 bases fitting TRBD1. This CDR3 region has 17 residues. Germline V gene data show CDR1 as GTSNPN and CDR2 as SVGIG (reference sequence). V gave up 6 bases and J gave up 0 bases; unmatched junction bases: 13. The chain's CDR3 is CACKDRTFRATNEKLFF. Here the CDR3 DNA reads TGTGCCTGTAAGGACAGGACATTCCGAGCAACTAATGAAAAACTGTTTTTT.

This clone was seen a handful of times. The chain combines TRBV30 with TRBJ1-1; D unclear. With 7 bases removed from V and 3 bases from J, the gap between germline ends came to 15 bases. Looked up from germline, CDR1 is GTSNPN and CDR2 is SVGIG (reference sequence). The CDR3 extends over 13 amino acids. CDR3 loop: CAFGGGLDTEAFF. For the CDR3, the DNA is TGTGCCTTCGGTGGAGGGTTGGACACTGAAGCTTTCTTT.

This clone was seen only once. The chain employs TRBV6-1 and TRBJ2-7; 10 nucleotides line up with TRBD1. The J segment lost 4 bases and the V segment lost 6 bases, leaving 6 bases of the junction unmatched. Germline values: CDR1 MNHNS, CDR2 SASEGT. The CDR3 has 14 residues. The CDR3 sequence is CASRARQGAYEQYF. The CDR3 DNA follows: TGTGCCAGCAGGGCGCGACAGGGGGCGTACGAGCAGTACTTC.

The chain couples TRBV9 to TRBJ2-1; 11 nucleotides align to TRBD2. The CDR3 consists of 16 residues. V was clipped by 4 bases and J by 5 bases; unmatched bases: 8. CDR1 and CDR2 from the germline V gene are SGDLS and YYNGEE. In DNA form, the CDR3 reads TGTGCCAGCAGCACTTATGCGGGACTAGCGGACAATGAGCAGTTCTTC. Its protein is CASSTYAGLADNEQFF.

The chain carries TRBV2 and TRBJ1-4; D unresolved. Germline V gene sequence: CDR1 SNHLY, CDR2 FYNNEI. Trimming pared 7 bases from V and 3 bases from J, leaving 6 bases between. There are 12 residues in the CDR3. The CDR3 bases are TGTGCCAGCAAAACGGCTAATGAAAAACTGTTTTTT. Residues: CASKTANEKLFF.

This CDR3 is CASTMEGQGVQPQHF. In DNA form, the CDR3 reads TGTGCCAGTACCATGGAGGGACAGGGGGTCCAGCCCCAGCATTTT. V gene TRBV19 combines with J gene TRBJ1-5; 11 bases are shared with TRBD1. Germline CDR1 is LNHDA and CDR2 is SQIVND (reference sequence). The CDR3 consists of 15 residues. J was trimmed by 7 bases and V by 7 bases; bases with no gene match: 9.

V is TRBV28 and J is TRBJ1-2; D perhaps matches TRBD1 (6 bases). The V end was cut by 3 bases, the J end by 6 bases, with 8 bases between. Germline lookup yields CDR1 MDHEN and CDR2 SYDVKM. The CDR3 sequence is 12 residues long. The CDR3 here is CASSFSGDGYTF. CDR3 coding DNA: TGTGCCAGCAGTTTTTCAGGGGATGGCTACACCTTC.

V gene TRBV29-1 combines with J gene TRBJ2-7; a possible D gene is TRBD1 (6 bases). The CDR3 runs to 12 residues. V was shortened by 5 bases and J by 2 bases, with 10 bases between the two germline ends. The V gene's germline CDR1 is SQVTM and CDR2 ANQGSEA. CDR3 in amino acids: CSVFRDTYEQYF. DNA for the CDR3: TGCAGCGTTTTCCGGGACACCTACGAGCAGTACTTC.

The rearrangement links TRBV6-5 to TRBJ2-2; the D is unclear. Trimming shortened V by 4 bases and J by 5 bases, and 11 bases separated the two germline ends. The CDR3 extends over 14 amino acids. Germline V gene data show CDR1 as MNHEY and CDR2 as SVGAGI. CDR3 in amino acids: CASSFLPGTGELFF. The CDR3 DNA follows: TGTGCCAGCAGTTTTTTACCGGGTACCGGGGAGCTGTTTTTT.

CDR3 bases: TGTGCCAGCAGCTTAAACTCGGGAAATAATGAGCAGTTCTTC. Translation gives CASSLNSGNNEQFF. The chain is built from TRBV7-3 and TRBJ2-1; D is possibly TRBD2 (5 bases). The length of the CDR3 is 14 residues. Deletions cut 1 base from V and 7 bases from J, with 11 bases between. Germline CDR1 is SGHTA and CDR2 is FQGTGA. The full variable domain, with the rest looked up from reference TRBV7-3 and TRBJ2-1, is GAGVSQTPSNKVTEKGKYVELRCDPISGHTALYWYRQSLGQGPEFLIYFQGTGAADDSGLPNDRFFAVRPEGSVSTLKIQRTERGDSAVYLCASSLNSGNNEQFFGPGTRLTVL.

The chain links TRBV5-4 to TRBJ1-6; a weak D match, TRBD1 (5 bases). The ends were cut back, 1 base at V and 7 bases at J, with 12 bases in the middle. The CDR3 spans 15 residues. CDR1 and CDR2 (germline): SGHNT, YYREEE (reference sequence). As DNA, the CDR3 is TGTGCCAGCAGCTTGTCTAGGGGTGGGAATTCACCCCTCCACTTT. As protein: CASSLSRGGNSPLHF.